The 28 T cell receptor beta chains below come from one sample, sequenced in a study of T cells after yellow fever vaccination. TCRdb reanalysed the 5' RACE reads using MiXCR and keeps one entry per CDR3 protein. Counted here are about 300,000 distinct CDR3 sequences, 3% to 4.5% occurring once; the ten biggest clones make up roughly 24%. The sequencing used PBMCs, collected 5 days after the yellow fever booster vaccination. These receptor sequences come from a young man who received the YFV17D yellow fever vaccine.

This clonotype was recorded at least ten times. CDR3 loop: CASSLGLAGVETQYF. In DNA form, the CDR3 reads TGTGCCAGCAGCTTAGGGCTAGCGGGGGTGGAGACCCAGTACTTC. The chain is built from TRBV7-2 and TRBJ2-5, with 10 nucleotides matching TRBD2. The CDR3 spans 15 residues. CDR1 and CDR2 (germline): SGHTA, FQGNSA. After removal of 1 base from V and 5 bases from J, the junction contained 4 bases not matched to a gene. Looking up the rest from reference TRBV7-2 and TRBJ2-5 gives the full variable domain: GAGVSQSPSNKVTEKGKDVELRCDPISGHTALYWYRQSLGQGLEFLIYFQGNSAPDKSGLPSDRFSAERTGGSVSTLTIQRTQQEDSAVYLCASSLGLAGVETQYFGPGTRLLVL.

In this sample, this clonotype turned up many times. The chain is built from TRBV4-2 and TRBJ1-2; D perhaps matches TRBD1 (5 bases). There are 17 residues in the CDR3. Per germline, CDR1 LGHNA and CDR2 YNFKEQ. Trimming shortened V by 1 base and J by 7 bases, and 22 bases separated the two germline ends. This CDR3 reads CASSQGGPRSGTPGYTF. The DNA for the CDR3 is TGTGCCAGCAGCCAAGGGGGACCGCGGAGCGGGACCCCTGGCTACACCTTC.

This clonotype was seen more than once but under ten times. The chain uses TRBV11-2 and TRBJ1-6; D perhaps matches TRBD1 (6 bases). Looked up from germline, CDR1 is SGHAT and CDR2 is FQNNGV. The CDR3 totals 17 residues. The V gene lost 5 bases and the J gene lost 2 bases, with 16 bases spanning the gap. CDR3 bases: TGTGCCAGCAGCCAGGGCCACAGGGACACCTATAATTCACCCCTCCACTTT. Translated: CASSQGHRDTYNSPLHF.

This chain links TRBV7-3 with TRBJ2-2; perhaps TRBD1 as D (5 bases). The CDR3 loop spans 13 amino acids. Germline V CDR1 and CDR2: SGHTA, FQGTGA. V shed 4 bases and J shed 7 bases, with 10 bases lying between them. CDR3: CASSSQGIGELFF. The DNA for the CDR3 is TGTGCCAGCAGCTCTCAGGGTATCGGGGAGCTGTTTTTT.

The sample holds a few counts of this clonotype. The chain uses TRBV5-1 and TRBJ1-1; D is unresolved. Deletions cut 0 bases from V and 2 bases from J, with 11 bases between. From germline, CDR1 is SGHRS and CDR2 YFSETQ. The CDR3 length is 15 residues. CDR3 DNA: TGCGCCAGCAGCTTGGACGGGATTACTAACACTGAAGCTTTCTTT. Encoded protein: CASSLDGITNTEAFF.

This clonotype has more than one count but fewer than ten. The chain has TRBV5-4 and TRBJ2-2; 7 bases are a match to TRBD1. V gave up 5 bases and J gave up 0 bases; unmatched junction bases: 7. Germline V gives CDR1 SGHNT, CDR2 YYREEE (reference sequence). The CDR3 has 16 amino acids. The DNA for the CDR3 is TGTGCCAGCAGGCCCCCGGGACAGTCGAACACCGGGGAGCTGTTTTTT. Amino acid sequence: CASRPPGQSNTGELFF.

In its sample, this clonotype was seen a few times. The J gene is TRBJ1-6, the V gene TRBV11-2, with D unclear. This CDR3 spans 15 amino acids. From germline, CDR1 is SGHAT and CDR2 FQNNGV. V was pared by 1 base and J by 7 bases, with 11 bases between. DNA of the CDR3: TGTGCCAGCAGCTTAGTGGGCAGATTAAATTCACCCCTCCACTTT. As protein: CASSLVGRLNSPLHF.

This clonotype has just a few counts. The rearrangement uses TRBV7-2 and TRBJ1-2; D is unclear. The ends were cut back, 5 bases at V and 2 bases at J, with 9 bases in the middle. The CDR3 covers 13 residues. The germline CDR1 and CDR2 sequences are SGHTA and FQGNSA. The CDR3 spells CASSRTRNYGYTF. The CDR3 coding sequence is TGTGCCAGCAGCCGCACCAGGAACTATGGCTACACCTTC.

The J gene is TRBJ1-6, the V gene TRBV18; D is undetermined. This CDR3 comprises 14 residues. Between the trimmed V and J ends, which lost 5 bases and 9 bases, there was a span of 14 bases. CDR1 KGHSH and CDR2 LQKENI come from the germline V gene. In DNA form, the CDR3 reads TGTGCCAGCTCAGAATTAGGAGGGAGTTCACCCCTCCACTTT. This sequence encodes CASSELGGSSPLHF.

At least ten counts were recorded for this clonotype. The V call is TRBV7-2, the J call TRBJ2-5; 12 positions agree with TRBD2. From germline, CDR1 is SGHTA and CDR2 FQGNSA. V lost 4 bases to trimming and J lost 7 bases; unmatched junction nucleotides: 10. CDR3 length: 16 residues. For the CDR3, the DNA is TGTGCCAGCAGCTCCTCTCTAGCGGGGGGGCCGCGGACCCAGTACTTC. Amino acids: CASSSSLAGGPRTQYF.

This clonotype was counted between two and nine times. The chain recombines TRBV5-1 with TRBJ1-1; 7 positions agree with TRBD1. This CDR3 contains 14 residues. J lost 2 bases, V lost 4 bases, and 5 bases had no gene match. In germline, CDR1 is SGHRS, CDR2 YFSETQ. The CDR3 loop is CASSLTGTNTEAFF. The CDR3 DNA is TGCGCCAGCAGCCTGACAGGGACTAACACTGAAGCTTTCTTT.

The rearrangement uses TRBV5-4 and TRBJ1-2; D gene uncertain. Trimming removed 2 bases at V and 6 bases at J, with 11 bases between. Germline loops: CDR1 SGHNT, CDR2 YYREEE (reference sequence). This CDR3 region has 13 residues. In DNA, the CDR3 is TGTGCCAGCAGCTTTTTATCCCGAGATGGCTACACCTTC. This encodes CASSFLSRDGYTF.

The chain employs TRBV5-1 and TRBJ1-6, with D tentatively TRBD1 (5 bases). CDR3 length: 14 residues. V was cut by 2 bases and J by 6 bases, with 9 bases left in between. Looked up from germline, CDR1 is SGHRS and CDR2 is YFSETQ. The CDR3 loop is CASSFDSLNSPLHF. The CDR3 DNA follows: TGCGCCAGCAGCTTTGACAGCCTTAATTCACCCCTCCACTTT.

The chain has TRBV7-2 and TRBJ2-7; perhaps TRBD1 as D (5 bases). V dropped 4 bases and J dropped 6 bases, with 13 bases sitting between them. This CDR3 has 13 amino acids. CDR1 and CDR2 from the germline V gene are SGHTA and FQGNSA. The CDR3 DNA reads as TGTGCCAGCAGCTCCGAACAGGCACGCGAGCAGTACTTC. Amino acid sequence: CASSSEQAREQYF.

The table lists this clonotype with a few counts. The V gene is TRBV12-3 or TRBV12-4, the J gene TRBJ2-3, with D unresolved. The CDR3 contains 12 residues. V was clipped by 5 bases and J by 6 bases, with 9 bases between them. In DNA form, the CDR3 reads TGTGCCAGCAGTAAACCCCGGGATACGCAGTATTTT. It specifies CASSKPRDTQYF.

V and J are TRBV24-1 and TRBJ2-1, with 7 bases lining up with TRBD1. CDR1 is KGHDR, CDR2 SFDVKD, per germline. The CDR3 length is 15 residues. The trim removed 4 bases at V and 12 bases at J, leaving 14 bases unmatched. The CDR3 nucleotides are TGTGCCACCAGTGACGCCACGACAGGGCCTTTGGGGCAGTTCTTC. Its protein product is CATSDATTGPLGQFF.

This chain uses TRBV9 with TRBJ2-5; no firm D call. CDR3 size: 13 residues. Per the germline V gene, CDR1 is SGDLS and CDR2 is YYNGEE. Deletions cut 0 bases from V and 5 bases from J, with 8 bases between. The CDR3 reads CASSVGAVETQYF. In DNA, the CDR3 is TGTGCCAGCAGCGTAGGGGCCGTGGAGACCCAGTACTTC.

This clonotype was detected ten times or more. This chain connects TRBV4-1 to TRBJ1-5; tentative D call: TRBD1 (5 bases). The CDR3 has 14 amino acids. Germline-derived CDR1 and CDR2 are MGHRA and YSYEKL. V was clipped by 1 base and J by 3 bases, with 7 bases between them. CDR3 DNA: TGCGCCAGCAGCCAAGGGGGGTACAATCAGCCCCAGCATTTT. Translated, it gives CASSQGGYNQPQHF.

This clonotype was detected many times. The V and J genes are TRBV20-1 and TRBJ2-1; D might be TRBD1 (6 bases). The CDR3 sequence is 15 residues long. With 0 bases removed from V and 6 bases from J, the gap between germline ends came to 15 bases. Germline CDR1 and CDR2: DFQATT and SNEGSKA (reference sequence). The CDR3 region has the DNA TGCAGTGCTAGAGACCAGGGGCAGGGGTCCAATGAGCAGTTCTTC. Amino acids: CSARDQGQGSNEQFF.

This clonotype was counted only a few times. The rearrangement joins TRBV29-1 to TRBJ2-1; 9 bases align to TRBD1. The CDR3 consists of 13 residues. Per the germline V gene, CDR1 is SQVTM and CDR2 is ANQGSEA. DNA for the CDR3: TGCTCAATCCGGGACAGGGTTGACAATGAGCAGTTCTTC. Protein sequence: CSIRDRVDNEQFF.

The sample holds many counts of this clonotype. J is TRBJ2-5 and V is TRBV25-1; 13 nucleotides align to TRBD2. Trimming cost V 4 bases and J 7 bases; bases outside gene matches: 15. The CDR3 runs 18 residues. CDR1 is MGHDK, CDR2 SYGVNS, per germline. The CDR3 DNA sequence: TGTGCCAGCAGTGCCCAACAAGGGACTAGCGGGGCTGCGGCGACCCAGTACTTC. Amino acid sequence: CASSAQQGTSGAAATQYF.

The table lists this clonotype with a few counts. The chain recombines TRBV5-1 with TRBJ2-1; 9 nucleotides align to TRBD2. Germline V lookup: CDR1 SGHRS, CDR2 YFSETQ. The CDR3 runs 15 residues. The junction had 9 bases not matched to a gene; V was cut back by 4 bases and J by 7 bases. The CDR3 spells CASSGVAGVENEQFF. The CDR3 bases are TGCGCCAGCAGCGGAGTAGCGGGGGTGGAGAATGAGCAGTTCTTC.

Only a few counts were recorded for this clonotype. This chain links TRBV5-6 with TRBJ2-7; TRBD1 matches at 8 bases. V shed 4 bases and J 3 bases; nucleotides not matched to a gene: 6. CDR1 is SGHDT and CDR2 is YYEEEE in the germline V gene. CDR3 length equals 14 residues. The CDR3 DNA sequence: TGTGCCAGCAGCCCCGGGACAGGCTACTACGAGCAGTACGTC. It encodes CASSPGTGYYEQYV.

This clonotype was observed many times. J is TRBJ1-2 and V is TRBV5-1, with D perhaps TRBD1 (5 bases). The V end was cut by 1 base, the J end by 2 bases, with 12 bases between. The CDR3 loop spans 15 amino acids. CDR1 and CDR2 from the germline V gene are SGHRS and YFSETQ. The DNA of the CDR3 is TGCGCCAGCAGCTTGACCGGGGGAGAAAACTATGGCTACACCTTC. Translation gives CASSLTGGENYGYTF.

This clonotype was detected only a few times. The chain links TRBV29-1 to TRBJ2-3; TRBD1 is a possible D gene (5 bases). The CDR3 has 12 residues. The ends were cut back, 6 bases at V and 6 bases at J, with 13 bases in the middle. The V gene's germline CDR1 is SQVTM and CDR2 ANQGSEA. Here the CDR3 reads CSVFRVSDTQYF. CDR3 nucleotide sequence: TGCAGCGTGTTCAGGGTCTCGGATACGCAGTATTTT.

This clonotype was counted between two and nine times. CDR3 nucleotide sequence: TGCGCCAGCAGCCAATGGGGGCGAGGGTCACCCCTCCACTTT. Protein sequence: CASSQWGRGSPLHF. The J gene is TRBJ1-6, the V gene TRBV4-3, with TRBD1 as a possible D gene (6 bases). Germline-derived CDR1 and CDR2 are LGHNA and YSLEER. The CDR3 contains 14 residues. V was shortened by 2 bases and J by 10 bases, with 12 bases between the two germline ends.

The sample holds a few counts of this clonotype. V and J are TRBV4-1 and TRBJ2-1; TRBD1 agrees at 7 bases. The germline gives CDR1 MGHRA, CDR2 YSYEKL. The CDR3 spans 13 residues. J lost 9 bases, V lost 4 bases, and 6 bases had no gene match. CDR3 coding DNA: TGCGCCAGCAGCCGAGACAGGGCGGCTGAGCAGTTCTTC. It specifies CASSRDRAAEQFF.

This clonotype was counted at least ten times. The chain's CDR3 is CASSARAGESDTQYF. CDR3 sequence (DNA): TGTGCCAGCAGTGCGCGGGCGGGGGAGTCAGATACGCAGTATTTT. The chain joins TRBV2 to TRBJ2-3, with 7 positions matching TRBD2. The germline CDR1 and CDR2 sequences are SNHLY and FYNNEI. J lost 4 bases, V lost 4 bases, and 8 bases had no gene match. This CDR3 has 15 amino acids.